Included here is one T cell receptor (beta chain) sequence, with context. This sample was taken from a study of cytomegalovirus exposure and HLA in healthy donors. From germline, CDR1 is MDHEN and CDR2 SYDVKM. CDR3 length equals 14 residues. V lost 10 bases and J lost 0, with 13 bases in between. The primer mix had 60 Vbeta and 13 Jbeta primers. The repertoire was sequenced with immunoSEQ multiplex PCR; TCRdb's copy has only in-frame clones and lacks some. The repertoire consists of 200,000 or so clones, with 76% occurring once and the leading ten covering approximately 0.63%. Input material: PBMCs. The clonotype originates from a man between 18 and 29 years old in good health and CMV-seronegative. The chain uses TRBV28 and TRBJ2-1, with D tentatively TRBD2 (7 bases). The CDR3 is CATQRGGSYNEQFF. The CDR3 region has the DNA TGTGCCACCCAGAGGGGGGGCTCCTACAATGAGCAGTTCTTC.